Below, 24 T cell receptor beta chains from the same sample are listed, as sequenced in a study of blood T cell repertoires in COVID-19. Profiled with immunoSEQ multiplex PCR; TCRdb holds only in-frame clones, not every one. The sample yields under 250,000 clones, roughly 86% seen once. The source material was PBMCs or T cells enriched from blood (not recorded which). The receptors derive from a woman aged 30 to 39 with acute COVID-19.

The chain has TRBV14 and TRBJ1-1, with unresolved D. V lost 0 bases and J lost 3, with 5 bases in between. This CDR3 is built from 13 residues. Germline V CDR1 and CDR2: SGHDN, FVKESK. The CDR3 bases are TGTGCCAGCAGCCAAGACTTGTACACTGAAGCTTTCTTT. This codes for CASSQDLYTEAFF.

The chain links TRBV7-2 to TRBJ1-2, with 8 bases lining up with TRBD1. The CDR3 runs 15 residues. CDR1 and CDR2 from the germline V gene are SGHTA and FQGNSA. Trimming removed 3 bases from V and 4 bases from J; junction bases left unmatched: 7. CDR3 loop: CASSLTTGAGYGYTF. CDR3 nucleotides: TGTGCCAGCAGCTTGACGACAGGGGCGGGCTATGGCTACACCTTC. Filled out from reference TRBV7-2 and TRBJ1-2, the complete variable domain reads GAGVSQSPSNKVTEKGKDVELRCDPISGHTALYWYRQSLGQGLEFLIYFQGNSAPDKSGLPSDRFSAERTGGSVSTLTIQRTQQEDSAVYLCASSLTTGAGYGYTFGSGTRLTVV.

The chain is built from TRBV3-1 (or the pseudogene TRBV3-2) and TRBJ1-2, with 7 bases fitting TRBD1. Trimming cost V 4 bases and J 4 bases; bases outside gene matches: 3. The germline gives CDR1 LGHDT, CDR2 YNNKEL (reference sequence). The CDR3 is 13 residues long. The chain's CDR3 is CASSLGTAYGYTF. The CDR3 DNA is TGTGCCAGCAGCCTAGGGACAGCCTATGGCTACACCTTC.

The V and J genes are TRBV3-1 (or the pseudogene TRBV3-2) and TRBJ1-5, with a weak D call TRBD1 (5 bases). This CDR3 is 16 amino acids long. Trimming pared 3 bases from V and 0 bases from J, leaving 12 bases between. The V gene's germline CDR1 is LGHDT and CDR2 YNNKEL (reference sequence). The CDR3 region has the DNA TGTGCCAGCAGCCACCCTCGGGGGGTTAGCAATCAGCCCCAGCATTTT. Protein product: CASSHPRGVSNQPQHF.

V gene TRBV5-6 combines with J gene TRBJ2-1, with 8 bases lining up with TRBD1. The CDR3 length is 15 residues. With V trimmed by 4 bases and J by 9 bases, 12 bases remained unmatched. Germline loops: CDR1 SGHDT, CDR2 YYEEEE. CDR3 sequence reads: CASSDRDRRRVEQFF. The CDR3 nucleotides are TGTGCCAGCAGCGACCGGGACAGGAGAAGGGTTGAGCAGTTCTTC.

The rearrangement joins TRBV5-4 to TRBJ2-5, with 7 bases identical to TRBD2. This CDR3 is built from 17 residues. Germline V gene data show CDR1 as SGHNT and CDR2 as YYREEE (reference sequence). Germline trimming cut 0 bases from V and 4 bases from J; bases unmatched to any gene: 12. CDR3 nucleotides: TGTGCCAGCAGCTTGGGTTTGGGTAGGGGCGGGGGAGAGACCCAGTACTTC. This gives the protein CASSLGLGRGGGETQYF. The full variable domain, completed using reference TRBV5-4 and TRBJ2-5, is ETGVTQSPTHLIKTRGQQVTLRCSSQSGHNTVSWYQQALGQGPQFIFQYYREEENGRGNFPPRFSGLQFPNYSSELNVNALELDDSALYLCASSLGLGRGGGETQYFGPGTRLLVL.

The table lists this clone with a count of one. The CDR3 here is CATKLDRGGGYTQYF. The CDR3 coding sequence is TGTGCCACCAAGCTTGACCGGGGGGGTGGCTATACGCAGTATTTT. The J gene is TRBJ2-3, the V gene TRBV11-2; 8 nucleotides line up with TRBD2. Unmatched junction bases numbered 16, after V lost 10 bases and J lost 7 bases. The CDR3 consists of 15 residues. Germline V CDR1 and CDR2: SGHAT, FQNNGV.

The CDR3 loop reads CASSLVGVYSGNTIYF. CDR3 bases: TGCGCCAGCAGCTTGGTCGGGGTTTACTCTGGAAACACCATATATTTT. The chain couples TRBV5-1 to TRBJ1-3, with D unclear. CDR1 SGHRS and CDR2 YFSETQ come from the germline V gene. The CDR3 runs 16 residues. Trimming stripped 0 bases from V and 0 bases from J, with 10 bases between. Full variable domain (rest looked up from reference TRBV5-1 and TRBJ1-3): KAGVTQTPRYLIKTRGQQVTLSCSPISGHRSVSWYQQTPGQGLQFLFEYFSETQRNKGNFPGRFSGRQFSNSRSEMNVSTLELGDSALYLCASSLVGVYSGNTIYFGEGSWLTVV.

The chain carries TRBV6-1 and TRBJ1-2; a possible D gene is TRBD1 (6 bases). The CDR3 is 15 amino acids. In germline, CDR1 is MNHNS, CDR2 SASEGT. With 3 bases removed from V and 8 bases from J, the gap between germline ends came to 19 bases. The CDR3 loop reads CASSDPLTGLSGYTF. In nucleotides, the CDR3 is TGTGCCAGCAGTGACCCTCTGACAGGTTTATCCGGCTACACCTTC.

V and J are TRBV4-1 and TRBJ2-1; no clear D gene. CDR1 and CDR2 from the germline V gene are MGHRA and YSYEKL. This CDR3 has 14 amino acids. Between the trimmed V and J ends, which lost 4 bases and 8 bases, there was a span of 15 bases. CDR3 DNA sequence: TGCGCCAGCAGCCCACGGCCCCACCGGGATGAGCAGTTCTTC. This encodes CASSPRPHRDEQFF.

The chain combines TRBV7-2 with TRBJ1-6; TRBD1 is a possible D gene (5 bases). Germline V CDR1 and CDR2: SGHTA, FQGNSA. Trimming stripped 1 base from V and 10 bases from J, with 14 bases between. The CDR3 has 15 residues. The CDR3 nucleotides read TGTGCCAGCAGCTTAGTTCTGACGGGGGGGTCACCCCTCCACTTT. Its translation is CASSLVLTGGSPLHF.

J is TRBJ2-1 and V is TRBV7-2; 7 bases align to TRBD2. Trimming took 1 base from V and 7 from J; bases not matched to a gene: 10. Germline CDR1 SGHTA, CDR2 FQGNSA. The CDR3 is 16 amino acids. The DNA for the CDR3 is TGTGCCAGCAGCTTAGACATACGGGGGGTTCGTAATGAGCAGTTCTTC. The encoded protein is CASSLDIRGVRNEQFF. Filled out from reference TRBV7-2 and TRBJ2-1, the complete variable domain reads GAGVSQSPSNKVTEKGKDVELRCDPISGHTALYWYRQSLGQGLEFLIYFQGNSAPDKSGLPSDRFSAERTGGSVSTLTIQRTQQEDSAVYLCASSLDIRGVRNEQFFGPGTRLTVL.

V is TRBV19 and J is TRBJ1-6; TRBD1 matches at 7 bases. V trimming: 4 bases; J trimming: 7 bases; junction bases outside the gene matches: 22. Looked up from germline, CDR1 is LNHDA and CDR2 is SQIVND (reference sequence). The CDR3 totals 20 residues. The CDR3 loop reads CASSNLSGQGVRFTNSPLHF. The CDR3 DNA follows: TGTGCCAGTAGTAACTTGTCCGGTCAGGGGGTAAGATTTACGAATTCACCCCTCCACTTT.

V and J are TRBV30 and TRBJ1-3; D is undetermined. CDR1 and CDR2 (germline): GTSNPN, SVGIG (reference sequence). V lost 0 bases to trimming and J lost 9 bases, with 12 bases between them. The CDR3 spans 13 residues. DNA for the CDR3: TGTGCCTGGAGTGTATCCCTCGGTGGCACCATATATTTT. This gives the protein CAWSVSLGGTIYF.

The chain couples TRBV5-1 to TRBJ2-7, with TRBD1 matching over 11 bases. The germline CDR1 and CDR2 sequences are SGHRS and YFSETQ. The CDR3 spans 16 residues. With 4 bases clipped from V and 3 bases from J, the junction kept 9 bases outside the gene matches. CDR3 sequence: CASSVDRTGGFYEQYF. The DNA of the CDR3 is TGCGCCAGCAGCGTAGACCGGACAGGGGGCTTCTACGAGCAGTACTTC.

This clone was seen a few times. This chain's CDR3 is CAGLSSGYYGYTF. The CDR3 DNA reads as TGTGCCGGGCTGAGCTCAGGGTACTATGGCTACACCTTC. V is TRBV21-1 and J is TRBJ1-2; the table names TRBD1, a call not compared with the DNA. TRBV21-1 is reported as a pseudogene. There are 13 residues in the CDR3.

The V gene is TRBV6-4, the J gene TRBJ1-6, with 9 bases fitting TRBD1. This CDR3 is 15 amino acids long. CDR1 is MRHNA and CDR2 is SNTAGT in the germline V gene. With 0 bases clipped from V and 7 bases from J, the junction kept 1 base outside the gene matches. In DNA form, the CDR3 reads TGTGCCAGCAGTGACTCCGGACAGGGGAATTCACCCCTCCACTTT. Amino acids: CASSDSGQGNSPLHF.

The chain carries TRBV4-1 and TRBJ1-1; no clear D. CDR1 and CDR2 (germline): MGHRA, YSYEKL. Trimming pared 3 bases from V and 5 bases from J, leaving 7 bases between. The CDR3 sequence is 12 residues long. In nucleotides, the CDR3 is TGCGCCAGCAGCCACGGCGGGACTGAAGCTTTCTTT. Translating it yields CASSHGGTEAFF.

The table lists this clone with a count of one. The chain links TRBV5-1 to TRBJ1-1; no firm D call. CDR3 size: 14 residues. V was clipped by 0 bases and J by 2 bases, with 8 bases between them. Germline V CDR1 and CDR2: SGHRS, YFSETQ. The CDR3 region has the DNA TGCGCCAGCAGCTTGGAAGCACCAAACACTGAAGCTTTCTTT. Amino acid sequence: CASSLEAPNTEAFF.

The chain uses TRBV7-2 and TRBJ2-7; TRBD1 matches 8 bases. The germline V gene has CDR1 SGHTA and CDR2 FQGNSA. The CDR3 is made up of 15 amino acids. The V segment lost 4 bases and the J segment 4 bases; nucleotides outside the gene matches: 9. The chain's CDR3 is CASSSFRGPGYEQYF. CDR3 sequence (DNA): TGTGCCAGCAGCTCCTTCAGGGGGCCGGGATACGAGCAGTACTTC. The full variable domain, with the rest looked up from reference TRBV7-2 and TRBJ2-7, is GAGVSQSPSNKVTEKGKDVELRCDPISGHTALYWYRQSLGQGLEFLIYFQGNSAPDKSGLPSDRFSAERTGGSVSTLTIQRTQQEDSAVYLCASSSFRGPGYEQYFGPGTRLTVT.

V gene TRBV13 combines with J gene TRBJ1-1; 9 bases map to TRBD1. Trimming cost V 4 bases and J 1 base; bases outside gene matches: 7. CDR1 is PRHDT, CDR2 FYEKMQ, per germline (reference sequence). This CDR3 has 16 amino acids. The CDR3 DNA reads TGTGCCAGCAGCTCAGGGACAGGGAGAGGGAACACTGAAGCTTTCTTT. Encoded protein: CASSSGTGRGNTEAFF.

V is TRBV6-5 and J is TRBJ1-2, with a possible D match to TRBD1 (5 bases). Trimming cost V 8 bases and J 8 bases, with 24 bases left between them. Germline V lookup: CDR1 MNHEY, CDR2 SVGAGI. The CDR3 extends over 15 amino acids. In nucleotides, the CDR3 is TGTGCCAGCGGTTCCGGGACTTCACCTAAGCGGGGCTACACCTTC. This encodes CASGSGTSPKRGYTF.

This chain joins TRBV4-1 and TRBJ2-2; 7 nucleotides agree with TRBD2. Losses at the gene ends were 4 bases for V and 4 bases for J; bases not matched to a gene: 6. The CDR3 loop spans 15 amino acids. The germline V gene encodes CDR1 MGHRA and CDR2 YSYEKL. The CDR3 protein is CASSLKAGFTGELFF. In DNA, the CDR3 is TGCGCCAGCAGCCTGAAAGCGGGGTTCACCGGGGAGCTGTTTTTT.

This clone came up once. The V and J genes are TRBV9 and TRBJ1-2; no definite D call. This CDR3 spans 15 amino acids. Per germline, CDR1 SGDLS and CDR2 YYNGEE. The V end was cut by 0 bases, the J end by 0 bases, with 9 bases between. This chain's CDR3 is CASSVGVRSNYGYTF. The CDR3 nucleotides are TGTGCCAGCAGCGTAGGAGTTAGATCTAACTATGGCTACACCTTC.